A single sample is the source of the 8 T cell receptor beta chains below, sequenced in a study of blood T cell repertoires in COVID-19. Only in-frame clones appear in the TCRdb table, and some are missing; sequencing was by immunoSEQ multiplex PCR. The sample lists 250,000 or so clones, 84% seen once, with around 2% in the top ten. The sample taken for sequencing was PBMCs or T cells enriched from blood (not recorded which). The origin of the receptors is a man between 60 and 75 years old who had recovered from COVID-19.

The chain has TRBV18 and TRBJ2-7; 7 nucleotides agree with TRBD1. Trimming took 6 bases from V and 4 from J; bases not matched to a gene: 6. The length of the CDR3 is 13 residues. The germline V gene has CDR1 KGHSH and CDR2 LQKENI. The CDR3 sequence: CASSLDREYEQYF. Here the CDR3 DNA reads TGTGCCAGCTCTCTCGACAGGGAGTACGAGCAGTACTTC.

CDR3 sequence reads: CATSRGNTGQRNQPQHF. CDR3 sequence (DNA): TGTGCCACCAGCAGAGGAAACACGGGACAGCGCAATCAGCCCCAGCATTTT. The chain combines TRBV15 with TRBJ1-5, with 7 bases fitting TRBD1. This CDR3 has 17 amino acids. Germline V gives CDR1 LNHNV, CDR2 YYDKDF (reference sequence). The junction had 8 bases not matched to a gene; V was cut back by 1 base and J by 2 bases.

The chain employs TRBV11-2 and TRBJ1-1, with D tentatively TRBD1 (5 bases). The V end was cut by 3 bases, the J end by 1 base, with 18 bases between. This CDR3 is 17 amino acids long. Looked up from germline, CDR1 is SGHAT and CDR2 is FQNNGV. The CDR3 is CASSLGRQLQGNTEAFF. The CDR3 bases are TGTGCCAGCAGCTTGGGCAGACAGTTACAAGGGAACACTGAAGCTTTCTTT.

The gene calls are TRBV7-8 and TRBJ2-7; the match to TRBD1 covers 7 bases. The germline CDR1 and CDR2 sequences are SGHVS and FQNEAQ. The CDR3 totals 16 residues. Trimming at V came to 2 bases and at J to 2 bases, leaving 9 bases not matched to a gene. The CDR3 loop reads CASSLPLYGTAYEQYF. As DNA, the CDR3 is TGTGCCAGCAGCTTACCCCTATACGGGACAGCCTACGAGCAGTACTTC.

The chain employs TRBV5-1 and TRBJ2-1, with 8 bases that match TRBD1. Germline CDR1 SGHRS, CDR2 YFSETQ. The CDR3 extends over 14 amino acids. V was pared by 2 bases and J by 8 bases, with 6 bases of the junction left unmatched. The CDR3 here is CASSLGQGRDEQFF. CDR3 coding DNA: TGCGCCAGCAGCTTAGGACAGGGTAGGGATGAGCAGTTCTTC. Using reference TRBV5-1 and TRBJ2-1 for the parts outside the CDR3, the full variable domain is KAGVTQTPRYLIKTRGQQVTLSCSPISGHRSVSWYQQTPGQGLQFLFEYFSETQRNKGNFPGRFSGRQFSNSRSEMNVSTLELGDSALYLCASSLGQGRDEQFFGPGTRLTVL.

This chain connects TRBV5-1 to TRBJ2-1, with 8 bases that match TRBD1. There are 16 residues in the CDR3. The germline V gene encodes CDR1 SGHRS and CDR2 YFSETQ. Trimming took 1 base from V and 0 from J; bases not matched to a gene: 3. DNA of the CDR3: TGCGCCAGCAGCTTGACCGGGACAGGCTCCTACAATGAGCAGTTCTTC. Its protein product is CASSLTGTGSYNEQFF.

This rearrangement joins TRBV29-1 to TRBJ2-7; TRBD1 might be the D (6 bases). The CDR3 is 12 residues long. Germline V CDR1 and CDR2: SQVTM, ANQGSEA. The CDR3 DNA is TGCAGTGGTGGACAGTCGACCTACGAGCAGTACTTC. This encodes CSGGQSTYEQYF.

The chain combines TRBV19 with TRBJ2-3, with 7 bases aligning to TRBD1. V was pared by 6 bases and J by 2 bases, with 8 bases of the junction left unmatched. The CDR3 has 15 amino acids. CDR1 LNHDA and CDR2 SQIVND come from the germline V gene (reference sequence). The CDR3, as DNA: TGTGCCAGTAGGACCGGGACAGTTAACACAGATACGCAGTATTTT. The encoded protein is CASRTGTVNTDTQYF.